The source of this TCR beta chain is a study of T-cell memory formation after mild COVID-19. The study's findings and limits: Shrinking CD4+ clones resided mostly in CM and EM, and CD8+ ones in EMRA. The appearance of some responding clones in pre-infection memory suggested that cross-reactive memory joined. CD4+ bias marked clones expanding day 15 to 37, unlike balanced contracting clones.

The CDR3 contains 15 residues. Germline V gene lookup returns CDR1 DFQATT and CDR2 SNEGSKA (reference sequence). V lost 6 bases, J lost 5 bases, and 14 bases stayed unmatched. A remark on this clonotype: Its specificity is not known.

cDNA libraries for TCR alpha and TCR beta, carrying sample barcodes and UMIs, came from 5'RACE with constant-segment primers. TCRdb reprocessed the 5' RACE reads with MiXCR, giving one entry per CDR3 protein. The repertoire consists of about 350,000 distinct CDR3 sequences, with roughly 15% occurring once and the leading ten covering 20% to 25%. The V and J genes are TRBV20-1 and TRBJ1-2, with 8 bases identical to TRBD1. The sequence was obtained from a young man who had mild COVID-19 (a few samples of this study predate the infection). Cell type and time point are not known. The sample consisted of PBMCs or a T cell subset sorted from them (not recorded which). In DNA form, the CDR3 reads TGCAGTGCCCCGGACAGGGACAGCCTTTCATATGGCTACACCTTC. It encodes CSAPDRDSLSYGYTF.